One and the same sample provided the 16 T cell receptor beta chains below, sequenced in a study of cytomegalovirus exposure and HLA in healthy donors. Amplification used 60 Vbeta primers and 13 Jbeta primers. Repertoires were generated with immunoSEQ multiplex PCR, while TCRdb's copy carries only in-frame clones and drops some. Altogether 100,000 or so clones are present, 76% being singletons, with the ten largest covering less than 6%. The sample comprised PBMCs. Receptors originate from a man between 25 and 39 years old in good health and CMV-seropositive.

The rearrangement uses TRBV5-1 and TRBJ1-1; possibly TRBD1 for D (5 bases). The CDR3 is 13 amino acids. V was trimmed by 2 bases and J by 7 bases, leaving 12 bases between them. CDR1 is SGHRS, CDR2 YFSETQ, per germline. The CDR3 DNA reads as TGCGCCAGCAGCTTTCAGGGTATGGATGAAGCTTTCTTT. Translated, it gives CASSFQGMDEAFF.

This sequence joins TRBV5-6 and TRBJ2-1; TRBD2 is a possible D gene (6 bases). V lost 4 bases to trimming and J lost 3 bases, with 17 bases between them. Germline V CDR1 and CDR2: SGHDT, YYEEEE. The CDR3 loop spans 16 amino acids. As DNA, the CDR3 is TGTGCCAGCAGCCCACCGGGGGTCCTCCTCTACAATGAGCAGTTCTTC. It yields the protein CASSPPGVLLYNEQFF.

This clone was found once. J is TRBJ1-5 and V is TRBV6-1; TRBD1 aligns across 7 bases. The CDR3 is 16 amino acids. V was pared by 1 base and J by 6 bases, with 9 bases of the junction left unmatched. Germline V gene data show CDR1 as MNHNS and CDR2 as SASEGT. For the CDR3, the DNA is TGTGCCAGCAGTGAAGGTTACAGGGGCAGCGGTCAGCCCCAGCATTTT. This gives the protein CASSEGYRGSGQPQHF.

The J gene is TRBJ1-6, the V gene TRBV5-1; 7 bases map to TRBD1. CDR1 is SGHRS and CDR2 is YFSETQ in the germline V gene. Trimming at V came to 4 bases and at J to 0 bases, leaving 4 bases not matched to a gene. This CDR3 is 16 amino acids long. In DNA, the CDR3 is TGCGCCAGCAGCCCGACAGGGAGCTCCTATAATTCACCCCTCCACTTT. It codes for CASSPTGSSYNSPLHF.

This clone was recorded once. The rearrangement links TRBV19 to TRBJ2-2; D not resolved. This CDR3 is 14 amino acids long. Germline CDR1 and CDR2: LNHDA and SQIVND (reference sequence). Deletions cut 6 bases from V and 0 bases from J, with 8 bases between. CDR3 nucleotides: TGTGCCAGTAGACCGCGGACGAACACCGGGGAGCTGTTTTTT. Its protein is CASRPRTNTGELFF.

The table lists this clone with a few counts. V gene TRBV27 combines with J gene TRBJ1-6; maybe TRBD1 (5 bases). V dropped 3 bases and J dropped 10 bases, with 16 bases sitting between them. The germline CDR1 and CDR2 sequences are MNHEY and SMNVEV (reference sequence). CDR3 length equals 15 residues. The CDR3 region is CASSLISGGKSPLHF. The CDR3 DNA reads TGTGCCAGCAGTTTGATAAGTGGGGGGAAATCACCCCTCCACTTT.

This chain links TRBV4-1 with TRBJ2-5, with 7 bases fitting TRBD1. Germline V gene data show CDR1 as MGHRA and CDR2 as YSYEKL. The CDR3 has 18 residues. V was clipped by 2 bases and J by 5 bases; unmatched bases: 17. This CDR3 reads CASSQTLTRQGKSETQYF. CDR3 in DNA: TGCGCCAGCAGCCAAACCCTTACCCGACAGGGTAAATCGGAGACCCAGTACTTC.

The rearrangement uses TRBV29-1 and TRBJ2-7; D uncertain. Germline values: CDR1 SQVTM, CDR2 ANQGSEA. The germline V and J ends were trimmed by 4 bases and 0 bases, with 16 bases remaining between them. The CDR3 is made up of 15 amino acids. As DNA, the CDR3 is TGCAGCGTTGGATTGTCGGCTAGGCCCTCCTACGAGCAGTACTTC. It is translated as CSVGLSARPSYEQYF.

The genes are TRBV18 and TRBJ2-5; TRBD1 matches at 8 bases. Germline CDR1 is KGHSH and CDR2 is LQKENI. This CDR3 is built from 15 residues. V gave up 6 bases and J gave up 4 bases; unmatched junction bases: 10. CDR3 bases: TGTGCCAGCTCGCCTTTCCGGACAGGGACAGAGACCCAGTACTTC. It yields the protein CASSPFRTGTETQYF.

The rearrangement links TRBV7-6 to TRBJ2-1; TRBD2 aligns across 8 bases. Germline CDR1 is SGHVS and CDR2 is FNYEAQ. The ends lost 4 bases at V and 5 bases at J; junction bases unmatched: 7. The CDR3 consists of 15 residues. The CDR3 protein is CASSSSAGRDNEQFF. CDR3 in DNA: TGTGCCAGCAGCTCGAGCGCCGGGAGGGACAATGAGCAGTTCTTC.

With regard to this clone: In the same sample, other DNA sequences code for this CDR3. The rearrangement uses TRBV27 and TRBJ1-1; tentatively, D is TRBD1 (5 bases). From germline, CDR1 is MNHEY and CDR2 SMNVEV (reference sequence). The CDR3 spans 13 residues. The V and J ends lost 3 bases and 1 base respectively, with 6 bases between them. The CDR3, as DNA: TGTGCCAGCAGTTTCGGGGGGAACACTGAAGCTTTCTTT. Residues: CASSFGGNTEAFF.

The chain employs TRBV21-1 and TRBJ2-7; TRBD1, the D gene given by the table, was not confirmed from the DNA. TRBV21-1 is a documented pseudogene. This CDR3 region has 17 residues. The CDR3 DNA follows: TGTGCCAGCAGCAAACTAGGGACAGGGAAGGGGACCTACGAGCAGTACTTC. It codes for CASSKLGTGKGTYEQYF.

The rearrangement uses TRBV27 and TRBJ2-1; 10 bases are shared with TRBD2. The CDR3 totals 18 residues. Germline CDR1 is MNHEY and CDR2 is SMNVEV (reference sequence). With V trimmed by 5 bases and J by 7 bases, 17 bases remained unmatched. The CDR3 reads CASSPSPGTSVGGNEQFF. The CDR3, as DNA: TGTGCCAGCAGTCCCTCACCCGGGACTAGCGTTGGGGGAAATGAGCAGTTCTTC.

V usage is TRBV27 and J usage is TRBJ2-7; perhaps TRBD2 as D (5 bases). The V end lost 7 bases, the J end lost 3 bases, and 10 bases lay between the germline ends. There are 12 residues in the CDR3. Germline values: CDR1 MNHEY, CDR2 SMNVEV (reference sequence). CDR3 sequence reads: CASTPRDYEQYV. CDR3 sequence (DNA): TGTGCCAGCACCCCCCGGGACTACGAGCAGTACGTC.

The chain is built from TRBV2 and TRBJ2-1; 7 bases agree with TRBD2. This CDR3 spans 15 amino acids. The trim removed 2 bases at V and 9 bases at J, leaving 10 bases unmatched. Germline V gene data show CDR1 as SNHLY and CDR2 as FYNNEI. DNA of the CDR3: TGTGCCAGCAGTGAATTGACCAGCGGGGTCAGTGAGCAGTTCTTC. Protein product: CASSELTSGVSEQFF.

This clone has more than one count but fewer than ten. The chain links TRBV5-1 to TRBJ1-5; TRBD1 matches at 10 bases. Germline lookup yields CDR1 SGHRS and CDR2 YFSETQ. The trim removed 3 bases at V and 6 bases at J, leaving 6 bases unmatched. This CDR3 has 15 residues. In DNA, the CDR3 is TGCGCCAGCAGCTGGGGGACAGGGGCGGGTCAGCCCCAGCATTTT. Residues: CASSWGTGAGQPQHF. The variable domain in full, completed from reference TRBV5-1 and TRBJ1-5, reads KAGVTQTPRYLIKTRGQQVTLSCSPISGHRSVSWYQQTPGQGLQFLFEYFSETQRNKGNFPGRFSGRQFSNSRSEMNVSTLELGDSALYLCASSWGTGAGQPQHFGDGTRLSIL.